The present T cell receptor (beta chain) was sequenced within a study of T cell repertoires in ileal Crohn's disease. Study context: The M6 sample came from neoterminal ileum during colonoscopy after surgery. Regarding the study as a whole: The median delay to postoperative endoscopy was about 6.9 months.

Time point given: neoterminal ileum biopsy at postoperative endoscopy, about 6 months after surgery. Adults with ileal or ileocolonic Crohn's disease and an indication for resection were eligible. This CDR3 region has 13 residues. Germline V CDR1 and CDR2: MDHEN, SYDVKM. V lost 5 bases and J 4 bases, leaving 11 bases between the germline ends. In regard to this clone: Its antigen is as yet unknown.

Approximately 500 nanograms of biopsy DNA per sample underwent TCRB immunosequencing. The method was immunoSEQ multiplex PCR; TCRdb's version includes in-frame clones alone and lacks a portion of them. The sample lists tens of thousands of clones, roughly nine tenths seen once, with around 2% in the top ten. Sample: ileal tissue. This chain links TRBV28 with TRBJ1-2, with D maybe TRBD1 (6 bases). This TCR was sampled from an adult with Crohn's disease. CDR3 region: CASSNGQIYGYTF. DNA of the CDR3: TGTGCCAGCAGTAACGGACAGATCTATGGCTACACCTTC.